The present entry profiles one T cell receptor (beta chain) with its context. The antigen remains unidentified. The data derive from a study of cytomegalovirus exposure and HLA in healthy donors. The PCR was carried out with 60 Vbeta primers and 13 Jbeta primers. Sequencing was performed with immunoSEQ multiplex PCR; in TCRdb, only in-frame clones are kept and a portion is missing. The data show under 200,000 clones, around four fifths seen once. Whole-study results and caveats: Evidence from a later analysis indicated that most CMV-associated TCR beta chains looked HLA-restricted. The study labeled more than 150 TCR beta chains cytomegalovirus-associated.

The CDR3 consists of 14 residues. Per the germline V gene, CDR1 is SGDLS and CDR2 is YYNGEE. Trimming pared 2 bases from V and 2 bases from J, leaving 8 bases between. This receptor was identified in a woman in her forties or fifties in good health and CMV-seronegative. V and J are TRBV9 and TRBJ2-1, with D tentatively TRBD1 (6 bases). Sequencing was carried out using PBMCs. The CDR3 DNA follows: TGTGCCAGCAGCGTGCAGGGGACCTACAATGAGCAGTTCTTC. It yields the protein CASSVQGTYNEQFF.